This paragraph covers one T cell receptor beta chain sequence. What it binds is unknown. This sample is drawn from a study of cytomegalovirus exposure and HLA in healthy donors. Study-wide findings and caveats: Previous analysis showed most TCR beta V segments were productive about 87% or about 30% of the time. Cytomegalovirus-associated status was assigned to some 180 TCR beta chains.

PCR amplification relied on 60 Vbeta primers (plus 13 Jbeta primers). The repertoire was sequenced with immunoSEQ multiplex PCR; TCRdb's copy has only in-frame clones and lacks some. The table records 63,000 or so clones, around four fifths of them present only once. Germline lookup yields CDR1 GTSNPN and CDR2 SVGIG (reference sequence). This CDR3 comprises 13 residues. V lost 7 bases to trimming and J lost 2 bases, with 14 bases between them. The TCR was taken from a woman aged 25 to 39 in good health and CMV-seropositive. V usage is TRBV30 and J usage is TRBJ2-5; D possibly corresponds to TRBD1 (6 bases). Sequencing was done on a sample of PBMCs. The chain's CDR3 is CASASGTQETQYF. The CDR3, as DNA: TGTGCCTCAGCCTCAGGGACACAAGAGACCCAGTACTTC. The entire variable domain, with the rest obtained from reference TRBV30 and TRBJ2-5, is as follows: SQTIHQWPATLVQPVGSPLSLECTVEGTSNPNLYWYRQAAGRGLQLLFYSVGIGQISSEVPQNLSASRPQDRQFILSSKKLLLSDSGFYLCASASGTQETQYFGPGTRLLVL.